This T cell receptor beta chain was sequenced during a study of identical twins. Findings of the study overall: Conclusions came from cross-sectional statistical analysis, not from following the same donors. Models, which agreed with sharing between unrelated individuals, nonetheless underestimated the out-of-frame TCR alpha sharing seen in monozygotic twins.

For this clonotype: Its target is not known.

It was template switching that added a universal primer site, and there were unique molecular identifiers on the cDNA. TCRdb re-analysed the 5' RACE reads in MiXCR, keeping a single row per CDR3 protein. The sample contains under 350,000 distinct CDR3 sequences, over 8.5% of which appear only once. Trimming left V 3 bases short and J 0 bases short, with 14 bases between. CDR1 is MNHEY and CDR2 is SVGAGI in the germline V gene. This CDR3 is 17 amino acids long. These data were likewise used in another study, on yellow fever vaccine responses in identical twins. As that report states: Twins reportedly appeared to share part of their vaccine T cell response while keeping part individual.

This chain connects TRBV6-5 to TRBJ2-2, with a tentative D call TRBD1 (6 bases). Sequences were obtained from CD8+ T cells sorted from blood. The receptor was derived from a woman aged 18-29 years in good health. This CDR3 reads CASSYRQVKTNTGELFF. CDR3 sequence (DNA): TGTGCCAGCAGTTATCGACAGGTTAAAACGAACACCGGGGAGCTGTTTTTT.